The 23 T cell receptor beta chains listed next were all sequenced from one sample in a study of CD8 T cells in Susac syndrome. When the RNA was reverse transcribed, random hexamers were used with an input of about 0.5 to 1 ug. TCRdb fed the immunoSEQ multiplex PCR reads into MiXCR, producing one record per CDR3 protein. Of about 200,000 distinct CDR3 sequences in the sample, around 96% were seen once. The sample was CD4+ T cells from PBMCs. All receptors derive from a human donor with multiple sclerosis.

This clonotype was observed a single time. The chain links TRBV20-1 to TRBJ1-2; unclear D gene. The germline gives CDR1 DFQATT, CDR2 SNEGSKA (reference sequence). The CDR3 totals 11 residues. The V end lost 0 bases, the J end lost 3 bases, and 2 bases lay between the germline ends. The CDR3 DNA reads TGCAGTGCTAGAGAGGACTATGGCTACACCTTC. Residues: CSAREDYGYTF.

The V gene is TRBV24-1, the J gene TRBJ2-7, with unresolved D. The CDR3 sequence is 13 residues long. Per germline, CDR1 KGHDR and CDR2 SFDVKD. The germline V and J ends were trimmed by 1 base and 3 bases, with 6 bases remaining between them. The DNA for the CDR3 is TGTGCCACCAGTGATTTTCCCGGCTACGAGCAGTACTTC. Protein product: CATSDFPGYEQYF.

This clonotype has a single count. CDR3 protein: CASSPGTSTGAQYF. In DNA, the CDR3 is TGTGCCAGCAGCCCAGGGACTAGCACCGGGGCGCAGTATTTT. The chain couples TRBV11-3 to TRBJ2-3; 9 bases line up with TRBD2. CDR1 SGHNT and CDR2 YENEEA come from the germline V gene. V lost 5 bases, J lost 10 bases, and 10 bases stayed unmatched. The CDR3 has 14 residues. Together with reference TRBV11-3 and TRBJ2-3, the CDR3 gives the full variable domain: EAGVVQSPRYKIIEKKQPVAFWCNPISGHNTLYWYLQNLGQGPELLIRYENEEAVDDSQLPKDRFSAERLKGVDSTLKIQPAELGDSAVYLCASSPGTSTGAQYFGPGTRLTVL.

The rearrangement joins TRBV7-9 to TRBJ1-4, with 7 bases fitting TRBD1. J gave up 5 bases and V 5 bases, and 5 bases lay outside the gene matches. This CDR3 is built from 14 residues. The germline CDR1 and CDR2 sequences are SEHNR and FQNEAQ (reference sequence). The CDR3 loop is CASSHPTGNEKLFF. The CDR3 bases are TGTGCCAGCAGCCACCCGACAGGGAATGAAAAACTGTTTTTT.

The chain links TRBV27 to TRBJ2-7, with D possibly called TRBD1 or TRBD2 (5 bases each). V lost 8 bases to trimming and J lost 0 bases, with 11 bases between them. This CDR3 has 13 residues. Looked up from germline, CDR1 is MNHEY and CDR2 is SMNVEV (reference sequence). In DNA form, the CDR3 reads TGTGCCAGCTCGGGGCAGAGCTCCTACGAGCAGTACTTC. The encoded protein is CASSGQSSYEQYF.

This rearrangement joins TRBV23-1 to TRBJ1-5, with D possibly being TRBD1 (5 bases). TRBV23-1 is noted as an ORF with a role that remains uncertain. The CDR3 has 17 amino acids. The ends were cut back, 0 bases at V and 3 bases at J, with 15 bases in the middle. The CDR3 loop reads CASSQSGRGQANQPQHF. As DNA, the CDR3 is TGCGCCAGCAGTCAATCGGGACGCGGGCAAGCCAATCAGCCCCAGCATTTT.

This chain joins TRBV10-3 and TRBJ1-1, with TRBD1 as a possible D gene (5 bases). Germline V lookup: CDR1 ENHRY, CDR2 SYGVKD. This CDR3 comprises 11 residues. V was pared by 8 bases and J by 1 base, with 5 bases between. In DNA form, the CDR3 reads TGTGCCATCGGGGGGAACACTGAAGCTTTCTTT. As protein: CAIGGNTEAFF.

This chain links TRBV3-1 with TRBJ2-2; D is possibly TRBD2 (6 bases). Per the germline V gene, CDR1 is LGHDT and CDR2 is YNNKEL (reference sequence). V was cut by 0 bases and J by 6 bases, with 11 bases left in between. This CDR3 has 15 residues. The CDR3 region has the DNA TGTGCCAGCAGCCAAGAATTGGGGAGGTCCGGGGAGCTGTTTTTT. Encoded protein: CASSQELGRSGELFF.

V is TRBV20-1 and J is TRBJ2-7, with 11 bases lining up with TRBD1. The CDR3 has 15 residues. V dropped 1 base and J dropped 4; count of bases not matched to a gene: 6. Germline V gene lookup returns CDR1 DFQATT and CDR2 SNEGSKA (reference sequence). Here the CDR3 DNA reads TGCAGTGCTAGAGGCACGCGGGACAGGGGGTACGAGCAGTACTTC. The encoded protein is CSARGTRDRGYEQYF.

The chain recombines TRBV20-1 with TRBJ2-1; 13 positions match TRBD2. Germline V gives CDR1 DFQATT, CDR2 SNEGSKA (reference sequence). The CDR3 has 14 residues. V was clipped by 5 bases and J by 9 bases; unmatched bases: 7. CDR3: CSALTSGRMGEQFF. The CDR3, as DNA: TGCAGTGCTTTGACTAGCGGGAGGATGGGTGAGCAGTTCTTC.

The chain has TRBV6-6 and TRBJ2-7, with D possibly being TRBD2 (5 bases). The CDR3 contains 12 residues. CDR1 is MNHNY, CDR2 SVGAGI, per germline (reference sequence). V was cut by 7 bases and J by 3 bases, with 10 bases left in between. CDR3 nucleotides: TGTGCCAGCATGAGGGAATTCTACGAGCAGTACTTC. Encoded protein: CASMREFYEQYF.

The chain recombines TRBV4-1 with TRBJ2-1; D unresolved. The germline V and J ends were trimmed by 0 bases and 3 bases, with 12 bases remaining between them. The CDR3 consists of 16 residues. CDR1 is MGHRA and CDR2 is YSYEKL in the germline V gene. CDR3 sequence reads: CASSQEAIQIYNEQFF. DNA for the CDR3: TGCGCCAGCAGCCAAGAGGCTATACAAATCTACAATGAGCAGTTCTTC.

In its sample, this clonotype was seen once. This sequence joins TRBV2 and TRBJ1-5; TRBD1 might be the D (6 bases). CDR1 SNHLY and CDR2 FYNNEI come from the germline V gene. The ends were cut back, 6 bases at V and 0 bases at J, with 12 bases in the middle. The CDR3 is 15 residues long. This CDR3 reads CASSVGQLSNQPQHF. The CDR3 bases are TGTGCCAGCAGCGTAGGACAGCTTAGCAATCAGCCCCAGCATTTT.

This chain links TRBV5-1 with TRBJ2-5, with D perhaps matching TRBD1 (6 bases). Germline CDR1 SGHRS, CDR2 YFSETQ. The CDR3 runs to 15 residues. Trimming left V 3 bases short and J 4 bases short, with 16 bases between. CDR3 residues: CASSSTPGAGETQYF. CDR3 DNA sequence: TGCGCCAGCAGCTCGACCCCAGGGGCCGGAGAGACCCAGTACTTC.

The chain uses TRBV15 and TRBJ2-3; TRBD1 matches 7 bases. V dropped 5 bases and J dropped 4; count of bases not matched to a gene: 12. From germline, CDR1 is LNHNV and CDR2 YYDKDF (reference sequence). The CDR3 runs to 16 residues. CDR3 nucleotide sequence: TGTGCCACCAGCTCGAGGGGGCGGTCGGGCGCAGATACGCAGTATTTT. Its protein product is CATSSRGRSGADTQYF.

The rearrangement links TRBV14 to TRBJ2-2; 9 bases fit TRBD2. Per germline, CDR1 SGHDN and CDR2 FVKESK. This CDR3 region has 16 residues. The trim removed 2 bases at V and 1 base at J, leaving 2 bases unmatched. CDR3 residues: CASSQTAGGNTGELFF. The CDR3 DNA reads TGTGCCAGCAGCCAAACAGCGGGGGGGAACACCGGGGAGCTGTTTTTT.

The rearrangement uses TRBV20-1 and TRBJ1-5; D is unresolved. The CDR3 runs 12 residues. The V and J ends lost 2 bases and 7 bases respectively, with 9 bases between them. Germline loops: CDR1 DFQATT, CDR2 SNEGSKA (reference sequence). The CDR3 region is CSARKFGQPQHF. CDR3 DNA: TGCAGTGCTAGAAAATTTGGGCAGCCCCAGCATTTT.

This clonotype is a singleton in its sample. V gene TRBV3-1 combines with J gene TRBJ1-6; D ambiguous. V dropped 5 bases and J dropped 7 bases, with 15 bases sitting between them. This CDR3 has 15 residues. Germline CDR1 LGHDT, CDR2 YNNKEL (reference sequence). CDR3 in amino acids: CASSASLVGNSPLHF. CDR3 DNA sequence: TGTGCCAGCAGCGCCAGCCTGGTGGGAAATTCACCCCTCCACTTT.

V is TRBV7-8 and J is TRBJ2-5; D might be TRBD2 (6 bases). This CDR3 has 13 amino acids. CDR1 SGHVS and CDR2 FQNEAQ come from the germline V gene. V lost 1 base to trimming and J lost 13 bases, with 16 bases between them. The CDR3 is CASSLDLASPWYF. CDR3 sequence (DNA): TGTGCCAGCAGCTTAGATCTAGCGTCCCCATGGTACTTC.

The chain uses TRBV30 and TRBJ2-7; unclear D gene. This CDR3 has 11 amino acids. Between the trimmed V and J ends, which lost 1 base and 9 bases, there was a span of 10 bases. Germline V CDR1 and CDR2: GTSNPN, SVGIG (reference sequence). The CDR3 spells CAWSAGSWQYF. DNA of the CDR3: TGTGCCTGGAGTGCTGGGTCTTGGCAGTACTTC.

This sequence joins TRBV7-9 and TRBJ2-5, with 7 bases that match TRBD2. V shed 10 bases, J shed 4 bases, and the junction held 6 bases outside the gene matches. Germline-derived CDR1 and CDR2 are SEHNR and FQNEAQ (reference sequence). This CDR3 spans 12 amino acids. The CDR3 coding sequence is TGTGCCACCGCGGGGGTGGCAGAGACCCAGTACTTC. The encoded protein is CATAGVAETQYF.

This clonotype was seen once. This rearrangement joins TRBV12-3 or TRBV12-4 to TRBJ2-1; possibly TRBD1 for D (5 bases). This CDR3 has 15 residues. Trimming left V 6 bases short and J 3 bases short, with 15 bases between. The CDR3 sequence is CASSLTGRGYNEQFF. The CDR3 DNA reads TGTGCCAGCAGCCTTACAGGTAGGGGCTACAATGAGCAGTTCTTC.

This rearrangement joins TRBV20-1 to TRBJ2-1; D is ambiguous. From germline, CDR1 is DFQATT and CDR2 SNEGSKA (reference sequence). The germline V and J ends were trimmed by 5 bases and 10 bases, with 12 bases remaining between them. This CDR3 comprises 11 residues. In DNA form, the CDR3 reads TGCAGTGCTGCTCGTTTCCCCGAGCAGTTCTTC. This translates into CSAARFPEQFF.